This entry concerns a single T cell receptor (beta chain). The entry originates in a study of shared clonotypes between healthy human individuals. For genomic DNA, unsorted samples relied on approximately 81 million PBMCs. The CDR3 sequence is 15 residues long. Trimming removed 4 bases from V and 6 bases from J; junction bases left unmatched: 8. The germline V gene has CDR1 SGHAT and CDR2 FQNNGV. When replicate PCRs were run on unsorted PBMC, they used 300 ng DNA, 25,000 to 30,000 T cell genomes. The data were produced by immunoSEQ multiplex PCR, yet TCRdb's version contains in-frame clones alone and is incomplete. The sample consists of 450,000 to 550,000 clones, less than 85% of them appearing once.

The sequenced sample consisted of PBMCs. The chain is built from TRBV11-2 and TRBJ2-7, with 11 bases aligning to TRBD2. This TCR was recovered from a middle-aged woman in good health. Some clones in this sample may be carry-over from other donors' samples. Here the CDR3 DNA reads TGTGCCAGCAGCTACTCAGTAGCGGGAGGGCTCGAGCAGTACTTC. Translation gives CASSYSVAGGLEQYF.